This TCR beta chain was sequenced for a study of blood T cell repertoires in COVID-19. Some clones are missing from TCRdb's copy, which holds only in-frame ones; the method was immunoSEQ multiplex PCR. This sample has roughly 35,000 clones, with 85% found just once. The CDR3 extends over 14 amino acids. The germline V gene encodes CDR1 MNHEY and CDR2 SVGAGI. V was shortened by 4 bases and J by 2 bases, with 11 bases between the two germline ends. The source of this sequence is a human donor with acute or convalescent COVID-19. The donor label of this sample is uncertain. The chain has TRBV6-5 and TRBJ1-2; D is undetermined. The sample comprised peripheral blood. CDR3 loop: CASSSQMSNYGYTF. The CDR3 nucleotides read TGTGCCAGCAGTTCACAGATGAGCAACTATGGCTACACCTTC.